This T cell receptor beta chain was recovered during a study of blood T cell repertoires in COVID-19. About the study: Samples representing acute and convalescent COVID-19 were sourced from the United States, Italy and Spain. In each case, the material was cDNA or gDNA derived from T cells, B-cell-depleted T cells, or PBMCs.

Original handling: Amplification of reference gene primers provided the estimated nucleated cell counts. Libraries were prepared by immunoSEQ multiplex PCR; TCRdb keeps only in-frame clonotypes and omits some of them. The V and J calls and clone size were taken over from that table, and D and trimming were inferred from the DNA. The table lists about 280,000 clones, roughly 90% of them singletons. Material for sequencing was peripheral blood. This clonotype was obtained from a man between 18 and 35 years old with active or convalescent COVID-19.

CDR3 in amino acids: CASSSVADTQYF. The CDR3 coding sequence is TGTGCCAGCAGCTCAGTCGCAGATACGCAGTATTTT. The chain carries TRBV13 and TRBJ2-3; no firm D call. V gave up 4 bases and J gave up 4 bases, with 6 bases separating them. This CDR3 spans 12 amino acids. CDR1 and CDR2 from the germline V gene are PRHDT and FYEKMQ (reference sequence).